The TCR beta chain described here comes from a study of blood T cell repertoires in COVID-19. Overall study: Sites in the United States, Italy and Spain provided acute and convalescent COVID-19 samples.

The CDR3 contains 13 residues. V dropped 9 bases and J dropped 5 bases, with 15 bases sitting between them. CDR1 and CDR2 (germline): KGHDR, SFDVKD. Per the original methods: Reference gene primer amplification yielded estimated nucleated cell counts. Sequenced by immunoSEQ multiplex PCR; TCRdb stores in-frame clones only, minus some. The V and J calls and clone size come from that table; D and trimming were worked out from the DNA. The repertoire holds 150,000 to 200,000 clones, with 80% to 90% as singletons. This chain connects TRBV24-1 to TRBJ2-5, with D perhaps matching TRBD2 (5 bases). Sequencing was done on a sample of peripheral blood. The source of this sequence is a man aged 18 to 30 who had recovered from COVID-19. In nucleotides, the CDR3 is TGTGCCACCCGAAGGGCGGGCGAGGAGACCCAGTACTTC. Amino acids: CATRRAGEETQYF.